This TCR beta chain was identified in a study of OX40 agonist ivuxolimab in advanced cancers. There are 16 residues in the CDR3. Germline CDR1 and CDR2: LGHNA and YSLEER. The V end was cut by 3 bases, the J end by 1 base, with 10 bases between. Only in-frame clones appear in the TCRdb table, and some are missing; sequencing was by immunoSEQ multiplex PCR. Here the sample spans roughly 46,000 clones, around 90% being singletons. The source was CD4+ or CD8+ T cells sorted from blood, collected in a trial of the OX40 agonist ivuxolimab. The TCR was taken from an adult with an advanced solid tumor such as melanoma, head and neck, liver or kidney cancer. The chain carries TRBV4-3 and TRBJ2-6, with D perhaps TRBD2 (5 bases). This chain's CDR3 is CASSQERVSGANVLTF. For the CDR3, the DNA is TGCGCCAGCAGCCAGGAGAGGGTATCTGGGGCCAACGTCCTGACTTTC.